The 21 T cell receptor beta chains below were found in one sample sequenced in a study of cytomegalovirus exposure and HLA in healthy donors. The PCR had 60 Vbeta and 13 Jbeta primers. Repertoires were generated with immunoSEQ multiplex PCR, while TCRdb's copy carries only in-frame clones and drops some. Of 150,000 or so clones listed, approximately 73% are singletons. The sequencing input was PBMCs. These receptor sequences come from a woman under 30 in good health and CMV-seronegative.

The rearrangement links TRBV6-5 to TRBJ2-1, with 12 bases identical to TRBD1. Germline V gene sequence: CDR1 MNHEY, CDR2 SVGAGI. Unmatched junction bases numbered 9, after V lost 11 bases and J lost 7 bases. This CDR3 spans 14 amino acids. In nucleotides, the CDR3 is TGTGCCGGGTCCGGGACAGGGGGCCCAAATGAGCAGTTCTTC. Protein: CAGSGTGGPNEQFF.

The V and J genes are TRBV11-2 and TRBJ1-2; a possible D gene is TRBD1 (6 bases). The V end was cut by 0 bases, the J end by 8 bases, with 13 bases between. The CDR3 extends over 14 amino acids. CDR1 is SGHAT and CDR2 is FQNNGV in the germline V gene. CDR3: CASSLDHSGVGYTF. CDR3 sequence (DNA): TGTGCCAGCAGCTTAGATCACTCAGGGGTCGGCTACACCTTC. Together with reference TRBV11-2 and TRBJ1-2, the CDR3 gives the full variable domain: EAGVAQSPRYKIIEKRQSVAFWCNPISGHATLYWYQQILGQGPKLLIQFQNNGVVDDSQLPKDRFSAERLKGVDSTLKIQPAKLEDSAVYLCASSLDHSGVGYTFGSGTRLTVV.

Turning to this clone: Other nucleotide sequences from this sample produce the same CDR3. This rearrangement joins TRBV18 to TRBJ1-5; 7 bases are a match to TRBD1. This CDR3 region has 15 residues. The V segment lost 0 bases and the J segment 2 bases; nucleotides outside the gene matches: 1. Germline V gives CDR1 KGHSH, CDR2 LQKENI. The CDR3 sequence is CASSPPGQGNQPQHF. The CDR3 DNA is TGTGCCAGCTCACCACCCGGACAGGGCAATCAGCCCCAGCATTTT.

The chain employs TRBV6-5 and TRBJ2-7; D is perhaps TRBD1 (5 bases). V was shortened by 6 bases and J by 0 bases, with 12 bases between the two germline ends. Germline V lookup: CDR1 MNHEY, CDR2 SVGAGI. The CDR3 loop spans 14 amino acids. CDR3 in DNA: TGTGCCAGCAGCCGCAAGGGGCCCTCCTACGAGCAGTACTTC. It is translated as CASSRKGPSYEQYF.

The chain links TRBV18 to TRBJ2-3; 10 bases align to TRBD2. With V trimmed by 1 base and J by 1 base, 5 bases remained unmatched. Germline V lookup: CDR1 KGHSH, CDR2 LQKENI. CDR3 size: 17 residues. In DNA form, the CDR3 reads TGTGCCAGCTCACCACAAGCGGGGGGGCCCCGCACAGATACGCAGTATTTT. It yields the protein CASSPQAGGPRTDTQYF.

Note on this clone: The junction and the germline gene differ at one end; a read error may be behind it. The V call is TRBV5-1, the J call TRBJ2-4, with D maybe TRBD2 (6 bases). Germline values: CDR1 SGHRS, CDR2 YFSETQ. This CDR3 is built from 16 residues. The CDR3 nucleotides read TGCGCCAGCAGCCCGAACGGAATACTAGCCAAAAACAGTCAGTACTTC. It is translated as CASSPNGILAKNSQYF.

The chain uses TRBV28 and TRBJ2-7; 9 nucleotides align to TRBD1. The germline V gene has CDR1 MDHEN and CDR2 SYDVKM. Trimming removed 11 bases from V and 0 bases from J; junction bases left unmatched: 5. There are 13 residues in the CDR3. The CDR3 here is CAGQGTRSYEQYF. CDR3 DNA sequence: TGTGCCGGACAGGGGACCCGCTCCTACGAGCAGTACTTC.

The chain recombines TRBV10-3 with TRBJ1-4; D ambiguous. Per the germline V gene, CDR1 is ENHRY and CDR2 is SYGVKD. CDR3 length: 12 amino acids. Trimming stripped 0 bases from V and 8 bases from J, with 4 bases between. The CDR3 nucleotides are TGTGCCATCAGTGAGTCGGAGGAAAAACTGTTTTTT. It specifies CAISESEEKLFF.

This clone was seen once. The chain couples TRBV9 to TRBJ2-2; TRBD1 is a possible D gene (6 bases). V was cut by 4 bases and J by 7 bases, with 14 bases left in between. The CDR3 is 14 residues long. Germline lookup yields CDR1 SGDLS and CDR2 YYNGEE. For the CDR3, the DNA is TGTGCCAGCAGCCCCCAGACAGGTTTCGGGGAGCTGTTTTTT. Protein product: CASSPQTGFGELFF.

The chain carries TRBV27 and TRBJ1-1, with TRBD1 as a possible D gene (6 bases). V was pared by 0 bases and J by 3 bases, with 17 bases between. This CDR3 contains 17 residues. Germline V lookup: CDR1 MNHEY, CDR2 SMNVEV (reference sequence). CDR3 in amino acids: CASSLSGIPGVDTEAFF. The CDR3 DNA follows: TGTGCCAGCAGTTTATCCGGGATTCCAGGGGTGGACACTGAAGCTTTCTTT.

CDR3 sequence reads: CASSYSTQLNTEAFF. The CDR3 DNA reads TGTGCCAGCAGTTACTCGACACAGTTGAACACTGAAGCTTTCTTT. This sequence joins TRBV6-5 and TRBJ1-1; the D is unclear. The CDR3 is 15 residues long. The V end was cut by 0 bases, the J end by 0 bases, with 8 bases between. Germline V gene sequence: CDR1 MNHEY, CDR2 SVGAGI.

This chain joins TRBV28 and TRBJ2-2, with D perhaps matching TRBD1 (5 bases). Germline assignment: CDR1 MDHEN and CDR2 SYDVKM. The CDR3 is made up of 15 amino acids. Trimming removed 1 base from V and 4 bases from J, with 10 bases in between. CDR3 amino acids: CASSLFRQSTGELFF. The CDR3, as DNA: TGTGCCAGCAGTTTATTCCGACAGAGCACCGGGGAGCTGTTTTTT. The variable domain in full, completed from reference TRBV28 and TRBJ2-2, reads DVKVTQSSRYLVKRTGEKVFLECVQDMDHENMFWYRQDPGLGLRLIYFSYDVKMKEKGDIPEGYSVSREKKERFSLILESASTNQTSMYLCASSLFRQSTGELFFGEGSRLTVL.

The V and J genes are TRBV28 and TRBJ2-7; D is perhaps TRBD2 (5 bases). Per germline, CDR1 MDHEN and CDR2 SYDVKM. This CDR3 comprises 11 residues. Trimming removed 3 bases from V and 11 bases from J, with 11 bases in between. CDR3 in amino acids: CASSFEGSKYF. CDR3 DNA: TGTGCCAGCAGTTTTGAGGGTTCGAAGTACTTC.

V is TRBV13 and J is TRBJ2-3, with 10 bases that match TRBD2. The junction had 13 bases not matched to a gene; V was cut back by 6 bases and J by 7 bases. Germline lookup yields CDR1 PRHDT and CDR2 FYEKMQ (reference sequence). The CDR3 contains 16 residues. CDR3 nucleotide sequence: TGTGCCAGCAGAACCCTAGCGGGGGTATTCCCAAATACGCAGTATTTT. This gives the protein CASRTLAGVFPNTQYF.

In this sample, this clone turned up once. CDR3 region: CASSYGQGGNQPQHF. The CDR3 DNA sequence: TGTGCCAGCAGCTACGGACAGGGTGGCAATCAGCCCCAGCATTTT. The rearrangement joins TRBV6-5 to TRBJ1-5, with 8 positions matching TRBD1. Per germline, CDR1 MNHEY and CDR2 SVGAGI. This CDR3 comprises 15 residues. The J segment lost 2 bases and the V segment lost 6 bases, leaving 6 bases of the junction unmatched.

V is TRBV5-6 and J is TRBJ1-2; TRBD1 aligns across 10 bases. Per germline, CDR1 SGHDT and CDR2 YYEEEE. V lost 0 bases and J lost 2; bases outside the gene matches: 4. This CDR3 comprises 16 residues. For the CDR3, the DNA is TGTGCCAGCAGCTTGGGACAGGGGGCCGTCAACTATGGCTACACCTTC. This codes for CASSLGQGAVNYGYTF. Filled out from reference TRBV5-6 and TRBJ1-2, the complete variable domain reads DAGVTQSPTHLIKTRGQQVTLRCSPKSGHDTVSWYQQALGQGPQFIFQYYEEEERQRGNFPDRFSGHQFPNYSSELNVNALLLGDSALYLCASSLGQGAVNYGYTFGSGTRLTVV.

The chain couples TRBV7-2 to TRBJ1-1, with no clear D. This CDR3 is 10 amino acids long. With 5 bases removed from V and 5 bases from J, the gap between germline ends came to 3 bases. Germline V gives CDR1 SGHTA, CDR2 FQGNSA. The CDR3 protein is CASSITEAFF. The CDR3 nucleotides are TGTGCCAGCAGCATAACTGAAGCTTTCTTT.

The chain has TRBV7-9 and TRBJ1-4, with D tentatively TRBD1 (5 bases). Per germline, CDR1 SEHNR and CDR2 FQNEAQ (reference sequence). V shed 4 bases and J shed 2 bases, with 8 bases lying between them. The CDR3 is made up of 14 amino acids. CDR3 sequence (DNA): TGTGCCAGCAGCTCAGGGTTTACTAATGAAAAACTGTTTTTT. This translates into CASSSGFTNEKLFF.

This chain uses TRBV28 with TRBJ1-4; TRBD1 aligns across 7 bases. V was pared by 3 bases and J by 5 bases, with 6 bases of the junction left unmatched. The length of the CDR3 is 15 residues. CDR1 is MDHEN, CDR2 SYDVKM, per germline. CDR3 in DNA: TGTGCCAGCAGTTTCCCGGGACAGTTCAATGAAAAACTGTTTTTT. Translated: CASSFPGQFNEKLFF.

The chain is built from TRBV4-3 and TRBJ2-1, with D possibly TRBD2 on 5 matching bases. Trimming left V 0 bases short and J 0 bases short, with 12 bases between. This CDR3 is 17 amino acids long. CDR1 and CDR2 from the germline V gene are LGHNA and YSLEER. The DNA of the CDR3 is TGCGCCAGCAGCCAAGATATCACGGGGAGCTCCTACAATGAGCAGTTCTTC. This sequence encodes CASSQDITGSSYNEQFF.

This chain connects TRBV19 to TRBJ1-2, with a possible D match to TRBD1 (5 bases). The germline CDR1 and CDR2 sequences are LNHDA and SQIVND (reference sequence). V gave up 3 bases and J gave up 4 bases, with 9 bases separating them. This CDR3 region has 13 residues. CDR3 sequence (DNA): TGTGCCAGTAGTATTGGGGCGGTCTATGGCTACACCTTC. Translating it yields CASSIGAVYGYTF.